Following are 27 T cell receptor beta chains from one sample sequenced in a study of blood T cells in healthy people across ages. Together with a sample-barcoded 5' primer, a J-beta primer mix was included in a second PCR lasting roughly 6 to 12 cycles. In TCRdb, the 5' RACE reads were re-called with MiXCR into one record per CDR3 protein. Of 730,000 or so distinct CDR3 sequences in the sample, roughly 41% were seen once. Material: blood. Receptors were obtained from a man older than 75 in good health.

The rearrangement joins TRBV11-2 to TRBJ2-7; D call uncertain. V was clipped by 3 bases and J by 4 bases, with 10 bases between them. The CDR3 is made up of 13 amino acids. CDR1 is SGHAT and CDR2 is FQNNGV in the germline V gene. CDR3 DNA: TGTGCCAGCAGCTTCGGAGATAGGTACGAGCAGTACTTC. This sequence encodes CASSFGDRYEQYF.

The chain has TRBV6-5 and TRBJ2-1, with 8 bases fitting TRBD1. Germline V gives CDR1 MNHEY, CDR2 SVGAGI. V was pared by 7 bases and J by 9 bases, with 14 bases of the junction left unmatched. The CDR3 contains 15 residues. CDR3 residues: CASKKWTGSRSEQFF. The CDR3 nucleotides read TGTGCCAGCAAAAAATGGACAGGGTCTCGCAGTGAGCAGTTCTTC.

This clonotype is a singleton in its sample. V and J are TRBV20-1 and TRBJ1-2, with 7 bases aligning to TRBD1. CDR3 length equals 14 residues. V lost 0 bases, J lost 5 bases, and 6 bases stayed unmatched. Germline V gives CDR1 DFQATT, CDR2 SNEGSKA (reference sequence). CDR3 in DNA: TGCAGTGCTAGAGATCCAGGGGGAAAATATGGCTACACCTTC. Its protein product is CSARDPGGKYGYTF.

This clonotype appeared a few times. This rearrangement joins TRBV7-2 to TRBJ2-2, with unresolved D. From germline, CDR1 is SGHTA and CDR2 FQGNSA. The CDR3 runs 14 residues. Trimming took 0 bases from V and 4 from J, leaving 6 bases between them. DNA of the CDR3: TGTGCCAGCAGCTTAGCCCCTCTCACCGGGGAGCTGTTTTTT. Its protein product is CASSLAPLTGELFF.

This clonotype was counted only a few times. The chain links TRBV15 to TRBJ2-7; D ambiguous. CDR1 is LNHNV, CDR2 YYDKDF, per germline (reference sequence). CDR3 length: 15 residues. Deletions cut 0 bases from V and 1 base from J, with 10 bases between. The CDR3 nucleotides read TGTGCCACCAGCAGAGAAGGTCTCCAGTCCTACGAGCAGTACTTC. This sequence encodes CATSREGLQSYEQYF.

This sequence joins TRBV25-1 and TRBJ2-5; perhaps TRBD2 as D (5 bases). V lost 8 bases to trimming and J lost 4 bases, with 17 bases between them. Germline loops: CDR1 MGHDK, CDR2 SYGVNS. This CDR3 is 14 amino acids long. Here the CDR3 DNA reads TGTGCCAGCGGGCCCGTCGGAGGAGGAGAGACCCAGTACTTC. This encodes CASGPVGGGETQYF.

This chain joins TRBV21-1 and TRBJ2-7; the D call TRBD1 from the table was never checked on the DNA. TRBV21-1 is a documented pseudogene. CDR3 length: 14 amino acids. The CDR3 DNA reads TGTGCCAGCAGCAAACGGGACAGGGATTACGAGCAGTACTTC. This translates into CASSKRDRDYEQYF.

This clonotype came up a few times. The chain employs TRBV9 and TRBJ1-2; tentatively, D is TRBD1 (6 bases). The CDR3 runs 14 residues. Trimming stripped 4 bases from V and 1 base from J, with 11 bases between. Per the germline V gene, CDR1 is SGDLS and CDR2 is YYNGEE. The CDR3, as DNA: TGTGCCAGCAGCTCGGGACACCTTAACTATGGCTACACCTTC. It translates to CASSSGHLNYGYTF.

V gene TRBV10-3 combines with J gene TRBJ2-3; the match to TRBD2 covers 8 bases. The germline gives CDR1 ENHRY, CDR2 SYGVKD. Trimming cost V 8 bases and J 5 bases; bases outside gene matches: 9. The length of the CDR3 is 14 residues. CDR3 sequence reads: CAIGEVAGKDTQYF. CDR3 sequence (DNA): TGTGCCATCGGGGAGGTAGCGGGGAAAGATACGCAGTATTTT.

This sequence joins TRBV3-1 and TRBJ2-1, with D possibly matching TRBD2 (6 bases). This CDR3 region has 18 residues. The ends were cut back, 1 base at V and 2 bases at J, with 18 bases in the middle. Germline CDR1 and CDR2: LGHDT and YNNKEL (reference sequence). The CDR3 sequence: CASSQGDFGSSAYNEQFF. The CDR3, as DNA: TGTGCCAGCAGCCAAGGAGATTTCGGGAGTAGTGCCTACAATGAGCAGTTCTTC.

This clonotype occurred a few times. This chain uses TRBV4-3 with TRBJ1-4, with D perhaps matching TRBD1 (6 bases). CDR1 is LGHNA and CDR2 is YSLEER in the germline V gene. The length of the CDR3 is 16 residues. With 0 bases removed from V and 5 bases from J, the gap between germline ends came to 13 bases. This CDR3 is CASSQEGGTLNEKLFF. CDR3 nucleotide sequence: TGCGCCAGCAGCCAAGAGGGCGGGACACTCAATGAAAAACTGTTTTTT.

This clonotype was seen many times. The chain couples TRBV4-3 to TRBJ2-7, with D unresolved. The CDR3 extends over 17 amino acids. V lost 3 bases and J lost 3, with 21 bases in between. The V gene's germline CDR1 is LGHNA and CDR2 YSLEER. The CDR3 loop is CASSQMATRVFYYEQYF. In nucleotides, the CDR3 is TGCGCCAGCAGCCAGATGGCCACCCGGGTTTTCTACTACGAGCAGTACTTC.

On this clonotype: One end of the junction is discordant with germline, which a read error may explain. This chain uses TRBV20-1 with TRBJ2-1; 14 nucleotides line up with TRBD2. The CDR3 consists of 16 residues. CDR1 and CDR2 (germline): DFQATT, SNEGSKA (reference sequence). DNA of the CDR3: TGCAGTGCTGATCCGGGACTAGCGGGAGCCTACGATGAGCAGTTCTTC. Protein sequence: CSADPGLAGAYDEQFF.

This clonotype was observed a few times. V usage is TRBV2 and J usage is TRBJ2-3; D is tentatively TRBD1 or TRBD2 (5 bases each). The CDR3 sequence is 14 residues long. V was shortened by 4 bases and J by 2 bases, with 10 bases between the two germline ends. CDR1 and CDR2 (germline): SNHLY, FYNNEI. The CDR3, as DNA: TGTGCCAGCAGTGGGCTAGGGACCACAGATACGCAGTATTTT. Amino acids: CASSGLGTTDTQYF. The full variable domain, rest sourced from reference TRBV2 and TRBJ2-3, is EPEVTQTPSHQVTQMGQEVILRCVPISNHLYFYWYRQILGQKVEFLVSFYNNEISEKSEIFDDQFSVERPDGSNFTLKIRSTKLEDSAMYFCASSGLGTTDTQYFGPGTRLTVL.

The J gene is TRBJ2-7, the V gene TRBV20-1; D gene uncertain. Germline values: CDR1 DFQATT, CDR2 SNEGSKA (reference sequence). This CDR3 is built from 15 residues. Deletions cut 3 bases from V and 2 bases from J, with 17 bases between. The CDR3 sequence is CSASSPELAPYEQYF. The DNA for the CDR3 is TGCAGTGCTAGTTCCCCTGAATTGGCCCCCTACGAGCAGTACTTC.

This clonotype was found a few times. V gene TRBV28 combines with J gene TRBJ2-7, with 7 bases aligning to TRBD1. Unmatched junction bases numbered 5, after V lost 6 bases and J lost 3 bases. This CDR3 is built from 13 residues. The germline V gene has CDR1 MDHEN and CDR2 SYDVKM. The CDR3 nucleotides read TGTGCCAGCAGATCTTGGGACAGCTACGAGCAGTACTTC. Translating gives CASRSWDSYEQYF.

The CDR3 DNA follows: TGTGCCAGCAGTTCGCCGGTCGTCCAAGAGACCCAGTACTTC. Translation: CASSSPVVQETQYF. This chain links TRBV5-5 with TRBJ2-5; D is unclear. The CDR3 is 14 amino acids. Germline loops: CDR1 SGHKS, CDR2 YYEKEE (reference sequence). The germline V and J ends were trimmed by 5 bases and 1 base, with 12 bases remaining between them. Full variable domain (rest looked up from reference TRBV5-5 and TRBJ2-5): DAGVTQSPTHLIKTRGQQVTLRCSPISGHKSVSWYQQVLGQGPQFIFQYYEKEERGRGNFPDRFSARQFPNYSSELNVNALLLGDSALYLCASSSPVVQETQYFGPGTRLLVL.

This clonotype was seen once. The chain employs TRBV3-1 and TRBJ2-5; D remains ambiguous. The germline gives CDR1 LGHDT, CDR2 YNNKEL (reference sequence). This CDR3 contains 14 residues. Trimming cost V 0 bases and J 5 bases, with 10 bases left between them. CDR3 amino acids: CASSQEEGWETQYF. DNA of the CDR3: TGTGCCAGCAGCCAAGAGGAAGGTTGGGAGACCCAGTACTTC.

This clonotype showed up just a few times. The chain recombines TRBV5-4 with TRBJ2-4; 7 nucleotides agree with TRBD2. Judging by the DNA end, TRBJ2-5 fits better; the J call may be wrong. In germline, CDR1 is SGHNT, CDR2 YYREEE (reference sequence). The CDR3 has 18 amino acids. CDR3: CASSFQLSRLAVVETQYF. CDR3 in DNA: TGTGCCAGCAGCTTCCAATTATCCCGACTAGCTGTAGTGGAGACCCAGTACTTC.

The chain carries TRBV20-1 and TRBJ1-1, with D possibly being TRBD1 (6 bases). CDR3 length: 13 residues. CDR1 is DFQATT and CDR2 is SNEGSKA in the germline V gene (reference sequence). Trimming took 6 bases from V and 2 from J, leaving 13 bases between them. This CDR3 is CSAQTGINTEAFF. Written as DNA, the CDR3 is TGCAGTGCCCAGACAGGAATTAACACTGAAGCTTTCTTT.

The CDR3 DNA reads TGTGCCAGCAGTTATAGATCCCCAGGGGGTTCCGGGGAGCTGTTTTTT. This codes for CASSYRSPGGSGELFF. This chain connects TRBV12-3 or TRBV12-4 to TRBJ2-2; 7 positions match TRBD1. V lost 4 bases, J lost 6 bases, and 11 bases stayed unmatched. The CDR3 consists of 16 residues.

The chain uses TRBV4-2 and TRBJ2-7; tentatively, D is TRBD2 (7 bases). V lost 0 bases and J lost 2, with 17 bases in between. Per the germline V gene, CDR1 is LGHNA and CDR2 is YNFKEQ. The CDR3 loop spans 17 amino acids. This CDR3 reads CASSQDALGGPAYEQYF. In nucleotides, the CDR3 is TGTGCCAGCAGCCAAGATGCCCTGGGGGGGCCAGCCTACGAGCAGTACTTC.

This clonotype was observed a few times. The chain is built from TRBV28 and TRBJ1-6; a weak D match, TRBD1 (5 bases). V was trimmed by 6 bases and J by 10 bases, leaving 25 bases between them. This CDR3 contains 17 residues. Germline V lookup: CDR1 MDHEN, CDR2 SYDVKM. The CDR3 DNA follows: TGTGCCAGCAGCAGACTCGGGACTCCTAATAAGGAATCACCCCTCCACTTT. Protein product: CASSRLGTPNKESPLHF.

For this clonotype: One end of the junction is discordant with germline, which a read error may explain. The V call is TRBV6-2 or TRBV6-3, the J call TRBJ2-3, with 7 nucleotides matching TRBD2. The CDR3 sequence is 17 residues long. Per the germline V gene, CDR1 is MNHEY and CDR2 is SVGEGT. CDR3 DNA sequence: TGTGCCAGCAGTTACTCGACCCTAGCGGTGCCCACAGATACGCGGTATTTT. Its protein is CASSYSTLAVPTDTRYF.

Here the CDR3 reads CSASGLAGDDEQYF. The CDR3 coding sequence is TGCAGTGCTAGTGGGCTAGCGGGAGACGATGAGCAGTACTTC. The chain joins TRBV20-1 to TRBJ2-5, with 10 bases that match TRBD2. Germline assignment: CDR1 DFQATT and CDR2 SNEGSKA (reference sequence). The ends lost 3 bases at V and 11 bases at J; junction bases unmatched: 12. The length of the CDR3 is 14 residues.

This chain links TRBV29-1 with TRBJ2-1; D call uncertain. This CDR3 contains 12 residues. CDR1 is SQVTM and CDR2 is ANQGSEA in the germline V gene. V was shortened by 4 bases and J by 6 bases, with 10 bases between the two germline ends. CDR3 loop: CSVGDQPNEQFF. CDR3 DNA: TGCAGCGTTGGAGACCAGCCCAATGAGCAGTTCTTC.

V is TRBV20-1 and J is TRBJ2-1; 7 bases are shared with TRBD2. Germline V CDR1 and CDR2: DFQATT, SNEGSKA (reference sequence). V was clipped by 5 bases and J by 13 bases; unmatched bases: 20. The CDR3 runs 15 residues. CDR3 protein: CSAPSTAGVWETQFF. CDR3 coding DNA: TGCAGTGCTCCCTCAACTGCGGGGGTCTGGGAGACCCAGTTCTTC.